This paragraph reports one T cell receptor (beta chain). These data come from a study of blood T cell repertoires in COVID-19. Study details: Both acute and convalescent COVID-19 samples were obtained from the United States, Italy and Spain.

The CDR3 runs 16 residues. The ends lost 1 base at V and 8 bases at J; junction bases unmatched: 6. The germline V gene encodes CDR1 SGHNT and CDR2 YYREEE (reference sequence). The authors' processing: Reference gene primer amplification gave nucleated cell count estimates. Sequencing used immunoSEQ multiplex PCR; TCRdb keeps in-frame clones, though not all of them. V and J calls plus clone size are reproduced from that table; the DNA served to infer D and trimming. The sample shows some 40,000 clones, roughly 80% of them seen only once. Sequencing was performed on peripheral blood. This clonotype was obtained from a human donor in a cohort sampled during active COVID-19. The rearrangement uses TRBV5-4 and TRBJ2-1; 13 bases match TRBD2. The CDR3 protein is CASSLRTSGSVDEQFF. DNA of the CDR3: TGTGCCAGCAGCTTGCGGACTAGCGGGAGCGTGGATGAGCAGTTCTTC.